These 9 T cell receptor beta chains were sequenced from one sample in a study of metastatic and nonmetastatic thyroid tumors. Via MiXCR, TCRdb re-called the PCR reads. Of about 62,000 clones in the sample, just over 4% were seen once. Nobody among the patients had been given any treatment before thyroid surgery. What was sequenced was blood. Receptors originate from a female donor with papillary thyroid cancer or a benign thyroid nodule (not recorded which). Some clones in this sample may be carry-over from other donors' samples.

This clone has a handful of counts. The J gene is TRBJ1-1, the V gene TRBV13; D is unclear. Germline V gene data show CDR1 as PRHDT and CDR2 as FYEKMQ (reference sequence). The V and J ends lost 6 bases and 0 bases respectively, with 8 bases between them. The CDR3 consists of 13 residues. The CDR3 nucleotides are TGTGCCAGCAGTTTTCAGTTGAACACTGAAGCTTTCTTT. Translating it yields CASSFQLNTEAFF.

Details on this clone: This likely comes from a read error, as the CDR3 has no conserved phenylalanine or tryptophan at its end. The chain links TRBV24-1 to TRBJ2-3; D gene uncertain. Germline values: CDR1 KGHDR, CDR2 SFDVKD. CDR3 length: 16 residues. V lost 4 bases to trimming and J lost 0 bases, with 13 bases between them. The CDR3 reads CATSDLSGSSTDTQYL. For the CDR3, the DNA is TGTGCCACCAGTGACCTCTCCGGCTCTAGCACAGATACGCAGTATTTG.

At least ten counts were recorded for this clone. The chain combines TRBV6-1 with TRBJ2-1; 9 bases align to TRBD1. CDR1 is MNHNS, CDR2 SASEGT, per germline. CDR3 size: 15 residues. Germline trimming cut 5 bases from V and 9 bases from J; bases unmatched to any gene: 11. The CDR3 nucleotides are TGTGCCAGCAGTACCTCGGACAGGGGAGGCCTTGAGCAGTTCTTC. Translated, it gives CASSTSDRGGLEQFF.

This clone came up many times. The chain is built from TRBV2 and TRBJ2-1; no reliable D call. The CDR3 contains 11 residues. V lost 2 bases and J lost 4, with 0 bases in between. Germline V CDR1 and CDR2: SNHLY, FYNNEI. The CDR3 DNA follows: TGTGCCAGCAGTGAATACAATGAGCAGTTCTTC. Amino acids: CASSEYNEQFF.

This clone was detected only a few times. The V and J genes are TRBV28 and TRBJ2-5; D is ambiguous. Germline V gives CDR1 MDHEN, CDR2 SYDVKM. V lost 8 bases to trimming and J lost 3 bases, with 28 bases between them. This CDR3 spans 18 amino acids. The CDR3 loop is CASGSNPYVERRKETQYF. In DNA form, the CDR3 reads TGTGCCAGCGGTTCAAATCCCTATGTGGAGAGACGGAAAGAGACCCAGTACTTC.

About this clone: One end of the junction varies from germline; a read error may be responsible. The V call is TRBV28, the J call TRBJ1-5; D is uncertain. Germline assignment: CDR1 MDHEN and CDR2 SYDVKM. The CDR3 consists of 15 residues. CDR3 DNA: TGTGCCAGCAGTTTACACCGTTCTAGCAATCAGCCCCAGCATTTC. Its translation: CASSLHRSSNQPQHF.

The CDR3 DNA sequence: TGTGCCAGCAGTGAAGACTACAAGGATGAGCAGTTCTTC. Translated, it gives CASSEDYKDEQFF. This sequence joins TRBV2 and TRBJ2-1; D gene ambiguous. V lost 1 base to trimming and J lost 8 bases, with 9 bases between them. The germline V gene has CDR1 SNHLY and CDR2 FYNNEI. This CDR3 region has 13 residues.

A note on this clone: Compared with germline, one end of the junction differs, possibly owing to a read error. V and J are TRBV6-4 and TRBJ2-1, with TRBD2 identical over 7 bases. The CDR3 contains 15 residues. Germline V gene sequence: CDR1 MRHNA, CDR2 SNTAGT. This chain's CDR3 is CASRDGEGSYNKQFF. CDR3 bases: TGTGCCAGCAGGGATGGGGAGGGCTCCTACAATAAGCAGTTCTTC.

The CDR3 loop reads CASRGTSGSWRHTDTQYF. The CDR3, as DNA: TGTGCCAGCAGAGGGACTAGCGGGAGTTGGAGGCACACAGATACGCAGTATTTT. J is TRBJ2-3 and V is TRBV2, with 14 nucleotides matching TRBD2. Germline V CDR1 and CDR2: SNHLY, FYNNEI. This CDR3 has 18 residues. Trimming removed 6 bases from V and 2 bases from J; junction bases left unmatched: 10.